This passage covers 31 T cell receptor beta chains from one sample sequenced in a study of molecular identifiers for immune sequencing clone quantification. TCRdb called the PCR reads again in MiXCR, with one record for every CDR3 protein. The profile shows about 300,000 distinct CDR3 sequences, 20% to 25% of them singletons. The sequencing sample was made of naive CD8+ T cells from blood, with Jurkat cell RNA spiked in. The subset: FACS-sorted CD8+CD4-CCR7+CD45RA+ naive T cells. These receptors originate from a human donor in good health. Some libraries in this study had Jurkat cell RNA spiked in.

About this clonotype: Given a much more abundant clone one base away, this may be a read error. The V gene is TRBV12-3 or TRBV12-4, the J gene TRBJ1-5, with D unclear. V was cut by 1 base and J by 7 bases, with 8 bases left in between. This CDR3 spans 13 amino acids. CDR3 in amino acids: CASSLGWKQPQHF. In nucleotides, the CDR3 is TGTGCCAGCAGTTTAGGGTGGAAACAGCCCCAGCATTTT.

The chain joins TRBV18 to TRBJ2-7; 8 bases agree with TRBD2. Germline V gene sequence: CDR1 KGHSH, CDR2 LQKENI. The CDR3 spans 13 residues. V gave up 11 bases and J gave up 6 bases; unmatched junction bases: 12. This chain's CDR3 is CAGDGTSGSEQYF. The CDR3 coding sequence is TGTGCCGGCGACGGGACTAGTGGTTCCGAGCAGTACTTC.

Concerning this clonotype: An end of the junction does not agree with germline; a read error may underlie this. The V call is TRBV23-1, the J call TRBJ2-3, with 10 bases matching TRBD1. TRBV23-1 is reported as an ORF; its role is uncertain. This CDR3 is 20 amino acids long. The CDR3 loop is CASSQSMGGQGDQGTDAQYF. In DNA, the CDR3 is TGCGCCAGCAGTCAATCAATGGGAGGACAGGGGGATCAGGGCACAGATGCGCAGTATTTT.

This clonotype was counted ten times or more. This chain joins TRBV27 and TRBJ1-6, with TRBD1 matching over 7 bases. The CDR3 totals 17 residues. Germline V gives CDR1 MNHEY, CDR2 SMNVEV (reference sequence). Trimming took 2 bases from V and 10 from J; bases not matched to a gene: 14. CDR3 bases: TGTGCCAGCAGTTTAGTAAAAGCCACAGGGGTGAAATCACCCCTCCACTTT. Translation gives CASSLVKATGVKSPLHF.

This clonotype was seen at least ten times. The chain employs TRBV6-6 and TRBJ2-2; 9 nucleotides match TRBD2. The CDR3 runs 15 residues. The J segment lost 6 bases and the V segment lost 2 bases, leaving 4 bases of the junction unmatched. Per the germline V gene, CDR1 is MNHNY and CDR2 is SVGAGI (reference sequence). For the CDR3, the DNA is TGTGCCAGCAGTTACACCCTAGCGGGACCCGGGGAGCTGTTTTTT. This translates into CASSYTLAGPGELFF.

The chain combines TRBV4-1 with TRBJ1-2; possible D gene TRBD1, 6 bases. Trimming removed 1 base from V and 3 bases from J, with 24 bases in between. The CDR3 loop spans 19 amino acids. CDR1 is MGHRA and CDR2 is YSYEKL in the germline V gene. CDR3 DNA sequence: TGCGCCAGCAGCCAAGCTCCGATACAAACCGGGGGCAGATACTATGGCTACACCTTC. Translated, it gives CASSQAPIQTGGRYYGYTF.

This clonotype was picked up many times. Here the CDR3 reads CASSVAGPEAFF. Here the CDR3 DNA reads TGTGCCAGCAGCGTGGCAGGCCCTGAAGCTTTCTTT. The chain combines TRBV2 with TRBJ1-1, with D unresolved. Per germline, CDR1 SNHLY and CDR2 FYNNEI. The CDR3 is 12 residues long. The V and J ends lost 6 bases and 6 bases respectively, with 11 bases between them.

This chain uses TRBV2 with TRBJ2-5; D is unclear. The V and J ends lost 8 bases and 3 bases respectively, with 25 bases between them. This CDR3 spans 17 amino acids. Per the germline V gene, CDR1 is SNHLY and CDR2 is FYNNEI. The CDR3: CASFYLPWVEEKETQYF. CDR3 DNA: TGTGCCAGCTTTTATCTGCCCTGGGTTGAAGAGAAAGAGACCCAGTACTTC.

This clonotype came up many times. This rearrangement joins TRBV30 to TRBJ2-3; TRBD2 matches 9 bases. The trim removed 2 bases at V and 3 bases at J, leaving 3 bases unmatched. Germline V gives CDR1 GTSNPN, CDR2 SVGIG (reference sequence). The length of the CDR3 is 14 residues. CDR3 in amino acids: CAWSSGGSTDTQYF. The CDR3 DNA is TGTGCCTGGAGTAGCGGGGGGTCTACAGATACGCAGTATTTT.

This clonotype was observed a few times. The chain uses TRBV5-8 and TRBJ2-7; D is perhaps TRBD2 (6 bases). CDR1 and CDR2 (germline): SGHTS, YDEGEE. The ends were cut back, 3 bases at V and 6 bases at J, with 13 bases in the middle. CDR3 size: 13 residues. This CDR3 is CASSYQAGSEQYF. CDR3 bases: TGTGCCAGCAGCTACCAAGCCGGGAGCGAGCAGTACTTC.

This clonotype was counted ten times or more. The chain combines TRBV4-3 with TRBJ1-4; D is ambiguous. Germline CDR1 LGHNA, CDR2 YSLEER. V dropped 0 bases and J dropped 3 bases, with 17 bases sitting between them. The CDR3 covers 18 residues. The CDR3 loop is CASSQDWVSERPNEKLFF. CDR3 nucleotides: TGCGCCAGCAGCCAAGATTGGGTTTCGGAGAGGCCTAATGAAAAACTGTTTTTT.

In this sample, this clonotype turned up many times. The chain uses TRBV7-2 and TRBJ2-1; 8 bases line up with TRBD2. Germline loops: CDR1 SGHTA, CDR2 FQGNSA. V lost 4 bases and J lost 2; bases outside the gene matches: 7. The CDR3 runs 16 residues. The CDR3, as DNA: TGTGCCAGCAGCTCGGACGGGGGGGGTACCTACAATGAGCAGTTCTTC. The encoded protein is CASSSDGGGTYNEQFF.

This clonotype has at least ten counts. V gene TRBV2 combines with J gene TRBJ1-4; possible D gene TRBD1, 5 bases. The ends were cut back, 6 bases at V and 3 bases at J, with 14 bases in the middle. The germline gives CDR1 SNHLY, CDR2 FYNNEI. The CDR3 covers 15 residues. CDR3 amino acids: CASSWDPASNEKLFF. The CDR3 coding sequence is TGTGCCAGCAGCTGGGACCCAGCCTCTAATGAAAAACTGTTTTTT.

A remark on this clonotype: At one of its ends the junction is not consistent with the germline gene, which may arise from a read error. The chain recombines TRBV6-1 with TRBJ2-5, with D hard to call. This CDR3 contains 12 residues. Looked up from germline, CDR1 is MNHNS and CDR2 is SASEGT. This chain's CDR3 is CASSDAMATQDF. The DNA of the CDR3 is TGTGCCAGCAGTGACGCAATGGCGACCCAGGACTTC.

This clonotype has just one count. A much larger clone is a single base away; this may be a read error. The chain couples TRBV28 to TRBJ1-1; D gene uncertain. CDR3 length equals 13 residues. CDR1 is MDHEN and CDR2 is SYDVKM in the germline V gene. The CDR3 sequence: CGSSLYGDTEAFF. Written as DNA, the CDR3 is TGTGGCAGCAGTTTATACGGGGACACTGAAGCTTTCTTT. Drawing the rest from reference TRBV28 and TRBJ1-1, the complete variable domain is DVKVTQSSRYLVKRTGEKVFLECVQDMDHENMFWYRQDPGLGLRLIYFSYDVKMKEKGDIPEGYSVSREKKERFSLILESASTNQTSMYLCGSSLYGDTEAFFGQGTRLTVV.

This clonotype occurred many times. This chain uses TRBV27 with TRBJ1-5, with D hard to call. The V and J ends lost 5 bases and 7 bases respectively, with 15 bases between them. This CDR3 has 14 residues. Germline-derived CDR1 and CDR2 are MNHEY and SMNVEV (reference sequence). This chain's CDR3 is CASSHGYPGQPQHF. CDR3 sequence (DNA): TGTGCCAGCAGTCATGGATATCCGGGCCAGCCCCAGCATTTT.

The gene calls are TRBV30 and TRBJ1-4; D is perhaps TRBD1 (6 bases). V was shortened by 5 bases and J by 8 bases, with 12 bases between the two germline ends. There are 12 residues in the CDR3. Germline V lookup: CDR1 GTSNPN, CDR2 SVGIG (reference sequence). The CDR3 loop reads CAWRRDNEKLFF. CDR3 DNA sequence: TGTGCCTGGCGCCGGGACAACGAAAAACTGTTTTTT.

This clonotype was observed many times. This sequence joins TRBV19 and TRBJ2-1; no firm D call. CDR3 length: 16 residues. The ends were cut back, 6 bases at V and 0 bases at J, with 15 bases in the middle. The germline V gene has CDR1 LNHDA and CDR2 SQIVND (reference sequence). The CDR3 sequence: CASSPGPMNSYNEQFF. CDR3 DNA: TGTGCCAGTAGCCCAGGACCGATGAACTCCTACAATGAGCAGTTCTTC.

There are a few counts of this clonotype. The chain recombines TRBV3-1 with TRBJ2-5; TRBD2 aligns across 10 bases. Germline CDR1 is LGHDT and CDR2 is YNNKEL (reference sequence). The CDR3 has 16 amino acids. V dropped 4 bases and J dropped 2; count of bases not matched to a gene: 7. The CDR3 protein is CASSPIGLAEQETQYF. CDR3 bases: TGTGCCAGCAGCCCAATCGGACTAGCGGAACAAGAGACCCAGTACTTC.

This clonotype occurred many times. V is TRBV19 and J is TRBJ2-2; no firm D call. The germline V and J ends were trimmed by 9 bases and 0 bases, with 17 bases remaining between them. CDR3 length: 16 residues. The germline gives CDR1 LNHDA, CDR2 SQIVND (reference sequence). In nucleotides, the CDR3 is TGTGCCAGCGCCCCCAAGGGTACACCGAACACCGGGGAGCTGTTTTTT. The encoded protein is CASAPKGTPNTGELFF.

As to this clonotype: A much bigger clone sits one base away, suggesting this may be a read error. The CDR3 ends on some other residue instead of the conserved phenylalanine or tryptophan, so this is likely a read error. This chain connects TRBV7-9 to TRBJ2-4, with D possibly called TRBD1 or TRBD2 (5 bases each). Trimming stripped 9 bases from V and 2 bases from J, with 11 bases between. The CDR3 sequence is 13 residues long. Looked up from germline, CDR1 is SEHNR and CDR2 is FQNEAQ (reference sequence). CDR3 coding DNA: TGTGCCAGTACGGGACGGACCAAAAACATTCAGTACCTC. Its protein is CASTGRTKNIQYL.

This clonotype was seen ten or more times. CDR3 protein: CASSQDQLLGPSEGEQYF. The DNA of the CDR3 is TGCGCCAGCAGCCAAGATCAGTTATTGGGGCCATCGGAAGGCGAGCAGTACTTC. V usage is TRBV4-3 and J usage is TRBJ2-7; D is possibly TRBD1 (5 bases). Trimming took off 0 bases at V and 6 bases at J, with 24 bases between the two ends. The length of the CDR3 is 18 residues. The germline CDR1 and CDR2 sequences are LGHNA and YSLEER.

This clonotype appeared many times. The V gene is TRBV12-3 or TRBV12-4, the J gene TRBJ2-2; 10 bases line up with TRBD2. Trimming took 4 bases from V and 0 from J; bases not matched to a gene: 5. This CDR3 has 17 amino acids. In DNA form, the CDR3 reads TGTGCCAGCAGTTCCCTAGCGGGGGCCGCGAACACCGGGGAGCTGTTTTTT. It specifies CASSSLAGAANTGELFF.

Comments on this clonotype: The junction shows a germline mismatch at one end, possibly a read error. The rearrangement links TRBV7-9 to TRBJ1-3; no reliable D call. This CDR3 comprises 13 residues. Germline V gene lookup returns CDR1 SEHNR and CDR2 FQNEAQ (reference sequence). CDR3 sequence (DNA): TGTGCCAGCAGCCAGCGCTCTGGAAACGCCATATATTTT. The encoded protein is CASSQRSGNAIYF.

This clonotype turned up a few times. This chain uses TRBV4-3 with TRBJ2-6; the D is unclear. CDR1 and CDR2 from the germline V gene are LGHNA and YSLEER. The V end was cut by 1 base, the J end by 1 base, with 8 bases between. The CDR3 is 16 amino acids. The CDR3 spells CASSQAAASGANVLTF. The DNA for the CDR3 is TGCGCCAGCAGCCAAGCTGCGGCTTCTGGGGCCAACGTCCTGACTTTC.

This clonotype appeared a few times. In DNA form, the CDR3 reads TGCGCCAGCAGCCAAGATACGCCTAGCGGAGGCACAGATACGCAGTATTTT. Protein: CASSQDTPSGGTDTQYF. V gene TRBV4-3 combines with J gene TRBJ2-3; 7 nucleotides match TRBD2. Germline V CDR1 and CDR2: LGHNA, YSLEER. The J segment lost 1 base and the V segment lost 0 bases, leaving 7 bases of the junction unmatched. The CDR3 totals 17 residues.

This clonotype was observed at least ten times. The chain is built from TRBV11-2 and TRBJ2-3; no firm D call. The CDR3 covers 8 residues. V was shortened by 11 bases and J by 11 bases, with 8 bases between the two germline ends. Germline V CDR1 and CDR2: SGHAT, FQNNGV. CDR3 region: CAEGQQYF. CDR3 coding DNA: TGTGCCGAAGGGCAGCAGTATTTT.

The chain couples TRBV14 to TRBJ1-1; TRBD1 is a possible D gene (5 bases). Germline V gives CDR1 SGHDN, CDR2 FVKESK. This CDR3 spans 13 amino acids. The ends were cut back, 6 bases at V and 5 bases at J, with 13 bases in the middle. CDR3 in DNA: TGTGCCAGCAGTCCAGGGAGCGGTACTGAAGCTTTCTTT. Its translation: CASSPGSGTEAFF.

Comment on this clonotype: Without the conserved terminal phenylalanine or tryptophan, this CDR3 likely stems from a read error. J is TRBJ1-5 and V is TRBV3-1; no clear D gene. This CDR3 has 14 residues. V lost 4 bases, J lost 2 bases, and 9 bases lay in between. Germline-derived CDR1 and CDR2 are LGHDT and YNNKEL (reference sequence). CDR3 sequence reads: CASSPGWGNQPQHS. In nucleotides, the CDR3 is TGTGCCAGCAGCCCAGGCTGGGGCAATCAGCCCCAGCATTCT.

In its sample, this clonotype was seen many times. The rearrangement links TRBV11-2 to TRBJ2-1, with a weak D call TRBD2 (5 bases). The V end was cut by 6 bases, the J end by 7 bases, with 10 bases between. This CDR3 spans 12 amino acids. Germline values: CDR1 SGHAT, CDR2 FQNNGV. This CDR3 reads CASRLAVNEQFF. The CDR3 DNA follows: TGTGCCAGCAGGCTAGCCGTGAATGAGCAGTTCTTC.

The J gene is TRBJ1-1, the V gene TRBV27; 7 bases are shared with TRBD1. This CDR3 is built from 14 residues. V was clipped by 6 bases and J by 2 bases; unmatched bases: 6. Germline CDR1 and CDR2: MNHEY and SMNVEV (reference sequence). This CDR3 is CASRVTGTNTEAFF. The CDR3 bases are TGTGCCAGCAGGGTGACAGGGACTAACACTGAAGCTTTCTTT.